Each of the 20 T cell receptor beta chains below was sequenced from the same sample in a study of cytomegalovirus exposure and HLA in healthy donors. Here immunoSEQ multiplex PCR was the method, and the copy in TCRdb shows in-frame clones only, minus some. The sample comprises about 160,000 clones, around 89% of which are singletons, and about 3% rests with the top ten. Input material: PBMCs. The source of these receptors is a man between 18 and 29 years old in good health and CMV-seronegative.

The chain joins TRBV29-1 to TRBJ2-3; 12 nucleotides line up with TRBD2. Per the germline V gene, CDR1 is SQVTM and CDR2 is ANQGSEA. The CDR3 runs 14 residues. V lost 4 bases, J lost 6 bases, and 5 bases stayed unmatched. CDR3 in amino acids: CSVGAGTSGDTQYF. For the CDR3, the DNA is TGCAGCGTTGGAGCCGGGACTAGCGGGGATACGCAGTATTTT.

The chain's CDR3 is CASSSRGPSGNTIYF. The CDR3 DNA sequence: TGTGCCAGCAGCTCCAGGGGGCCATCTGGAAACACCATATATTTT. The J gene is TRBJ1-3, the V gene TRBV7-2, with TRBD1 matching 8 bases. The CDR3 is 15 residues long. Germline V CDR1 and CDR2: SGHTA, FQGNSA. J gave up 1 base and V 4 bases, and 3 bases lay outside the gene matches.

The table lists this clone with a count of one. The rearrangement uses TRBV2 and TRBJ1-5; D is uncertain. This CDR3 region has 13 residues. The germline V and J ends were trimmed by 4 bases and 4 bases, with 8 bases remaining between them. Germline lookup yields CDR1 SNHLY and CDR2 FYNNEI. The CDR3 DNA reads as TGTGCCAGCAGTGTTATCCAGAATCAGCCCCAGCATTTT. This encodes CASSVIQNQPQHF.

This clone was recorded once. V is TRBV7-9 and J is TRBJ1-4; the match to TRBD1 covers 10 bases. The CDR3 is 15 amino acids. Trimming took 5 bases from V and 14 from J; bases not matched to a gene: 14. In germline, CDR1 is SEHNR, CDR2 FQNEAQ (reference sequence). CDR3 sequence reads: CASSPGTGVFVGLFF. The CDR3 bases are TGTGCCAGCAGCCCCGGGACAGGGGTGTTCGTCGGTCTGTTTTTT.

The V gene is TRBV5-6, the J gene TRBJ2-5, with 9 bases that match TRBD2. Germline loops: CDR1 SGHDT, CDR2 YYEEEE. J was trimmed by 1 base and V by 7 bases; bases with no gene match: 5. This CDR3 is 14 amino acids long. The CDR3 DNA is TGTGCCAGCGGAATACTAGCGGGCCAAGAGACCCAGTACTTC. It is translated as CASGILAGQETQYF.

The chain carries TRBV6-5 and TRBJ2-7; the D is unclear. This CDR3 contains 13 residues. Trimming left V 2 bases short and J 4 bases short, with 9 bases between. Germline CDR1 reads MNHEY; CDR2 reads SVGAGI. The CDR3 here is CASSYQATYEQYF. The CDR3 nucleotides read TGTGCCAGCAGTTACCAGGCTACGTACGAGCAGTACTTC.

The chain has TRBV4-2 and TRBJ2-3, with D maybe TRBD1 (5 bases). From germline, CDR1 is LGHNA and CDR2 YNFKEQ. The CDR3 spans 16 residues. The V end lost 4 bases, the J end lost 2 bases, and 16 bases lay between the germline ends. The DNA of the CDR3 is TGTGCCAGCAGCCGCACGCTGACAGAGTTCACAGATACGCAGTATTTT. It yields the protein CASSRTLTEFTDTQYF.

J is TRBJ2-3 and V is TRBV5-6, with 7 positions matching TRBD2. This CDR3 spans 15 amino acids. Germline V gene data show CDR1 as SGHDT and CDR2 as YYEEEE. The trim removed 2 bases at V and 5 bases at J, leaving 8 bases unmatched. In DNA, the CDR3 is TGTGCCAGCAGCTTCGGTTTAACGGGGGGAGATACGCAGTATTTT. Translating it yields CASSFGLTGGDTQYF.

V gene TRBV19 combines with J gene TRBJ1-2, with 7 bases aligning to TRBD1. The trim removed 5 bases at V and 5 bases at J, leaving 8 bases unmatched. Germline CDR1 LNHDA, CDR2 SQIVND (reference sequence). This CDR3 is built from 14 residues. The CDR3 reads CASSSSGTEYGYTF. The CDR3 region has the DNA TGTGCCAGTAGTTCCTCCGGGACAGAGTATGGCTACACCTTC.

The chain employs TRBV9 and TRBJ1-3; D is uncertain. This CDR3 is built from 15 residues. Trimming removed 7 bases from V and 4 bases from J, with 18 bases in between. Germline V gives CDR1 SGDLS, CDR2 YYNGEE. The CDR3: CASSSSGVAGNTIYF. The CDR3 DNA reads TGTGCCAGCTCCTCCTCAGGTGTTGCCGGAAACACCATATATTTT.

The rearrangement links TRBV15 to TRBJ1-2, with TRBD1 as a possible D gene (6 bases). The CDR3 contains 16 residues. V lost 0 bases to trimming and J lost 0 bases, with 11 bases between them. Germline V lookup: CDR1 LNHNV, CDR2 YYDKDF (reference sequence). The CDR3 spells CATSRDVGQSNYGYTF. CDR3 coding DNA: TGTGCCACCAGCAGAGATGTGGGACAATCTAACTATGGCTACACCTTC.

This chain uses TRBV19 with TRBJ1-5; TRBD1 agrees at 7 bases. The CDR3 sequence is 15 residues long. Germline CDR1 is LNHDA and CDR2 is SQIVND (reference sequence). V gave up 0 bases and J gave up 5 bases; unmatched junction bases: 4. CDR3 coding DNA: TGTGCCAGTAGTATAGAAGGCCAGGGGGATCAGCCCCAGCATTTT. Translating it yields CASSIEGQGDQPQHF.

J is TRBJ2-7 and V is TRBV4-1, with 7 positions matching TRBD1. CDR3 size: 15 residues. Germline V gene data show CDR1 as MGHRA and CDR2 as YSYEKL. J lost 5 bases, V lost 2 bases, and 9 bases had no gene match. As DNA, the CDR3 is TGCGCCAGCAGCCAATACGGACAAGGGGGCGACGAGCAGTACTTC. Encoded protein: CASSQYGQGGDEQYF.

The CDR3 DNA reads TGTGCCAGCAGTGAAATTGGGGAGGCGTTCGAGCCCCAGCATTTT. It encodes CASSEIGEAFEPQHF. V usage is TRBV6-1 and J usage is TRBJ1-5; the D is unclear. The germline CDR1 and CDR2 sequences are MNHNS and SASEGT. V gave up 2 bases and J gave up 8 bases, with 16 bases separating them. The CDR3 is 15 residues long.

This chain joins TRBV5-1 and TRBJ1-2, with 7 positions matching TRBD1. From germline, CDR1 is SGHRS and CDR2 YFSETQ. The CDR3 is 14 residues long. V was pared by 0 bases and J by 7 bases, with 6 bases of the junction left unmatched. The CDR3 DNA sequence: TGCGCCAGCAGCTTGGGACAGGGCTACGGTGGCTACACCTTC. It is translated as CASSLGQGYGGYTF.

V and J are TRBV7-2 and TRBJ2-7; 7 bases fit TRBD2. CDR3 size: 17 residues. Germline loops: CDR1 SGHTA, CDR2 FQGNSA. Trimming cost V 1 base and J 0 bases; bases outside gene matches: 9. The CDR3 DNA reads as TGTGCCAGCAGCTTAGAACGCGGGAGCGAGAGCTCCTACGAGCAGTACTTC. This codes for CASSLERGSESSYEQYF. Combining the CDR3 with reference TRBV7-2 and TRBJ2-7 gives the whole variable domain GAGVSQSPSNKVTEKGKDVELRCDPISGHTALYWYRQSLGQGLEFLIYFQGNSAPDKSGLPSDRFSAERTGGSVSTLTIQRTQQEDSAVYLCASSLERGSESSYEQYFGPGTRLTVT.

With regard to this clone: Germline is not matched at one junction end, which may reflect a read error. The chain uses TRBV7-7 and TRBJ1-3, with D perhaps matching TRBD1 (5 bases). CDR3 size: 17 residues. CDR1 SSHAT and CDR2 FNYEAQ come from the germline V gene (reference sequence). As DNA, the CDR3 is TGTGCTAGCAGCTTAGGCCCCGGGGGAACCTCTGGAAACACCATATATTTT. As protein: CASSLGPGGTSGNTIYF.

This clone has more than one count but fewer than ten. The chain couples TRBV7-9 to TRBJ1-2; D might be TRBD1 (5 bases). CDR1 is SEHNR and CDR2 is FQNEAQ in the germline V gene (reference sequence). This CDR3 comprises 14 residues. V was shortened by 6 bases and J by 1 base, with 12 bases between the two germline ends. The CDR3 protein is CASSSTRVNYGYTF. The CDR3, as DNA: TGTGCCAGCAGTTCTACCAGGGTTAACTATGGCTACACCTTC.

The chain employs TRBV6-1 and TRBJ1-3; 7 nucleotides line up with TRBD1. This CDR3 has 14 residues. CDR1 and CDR2 (germline): MNHNS, SASEGT. The CDR3 protein is CVTRPGTDGNTIYF. In DNA, the CDR3 is TGTGTCACTCGCCCCGGGACAGACGGAAACACCATATATTTT.

The chain has TRBV30 and TRBJ1-5, with D unclear. Germline CDR1 and CDR2: GTSNPN and SVGIG (reference sequence). The CDR3 loop spans 14 amino acids. The V end lost 0 bases, the J end lost 3 bases, and 9 bases lay between the germline ends. The CDR3 is CAWSVERFNQPQHF. The CDR3 DNA reads as TGTGCCTGGAGTGTAGAACGGTTCAATCAGCCCCAGCATTTT. The variable domain in full, completed from reference TRBV30 and TRBJ1-5, reads SQTIHQWPATLVQPVGSPLSLECTVEGTSNPNLYWYRQAAGRGLQLLFYSVGIGQISSEVPQNLSASRPQDRQFILSSKKLLLSDSGFYLCAWSVERFNQPQHFGDGTRLSIL.